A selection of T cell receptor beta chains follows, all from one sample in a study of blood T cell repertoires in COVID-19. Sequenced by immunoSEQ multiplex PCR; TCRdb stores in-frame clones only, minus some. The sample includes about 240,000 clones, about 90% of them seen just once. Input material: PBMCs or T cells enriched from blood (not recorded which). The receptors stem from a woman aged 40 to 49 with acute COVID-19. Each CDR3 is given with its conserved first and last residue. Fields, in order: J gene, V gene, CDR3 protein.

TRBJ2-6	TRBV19	CASRKGQGRTGANVLTF
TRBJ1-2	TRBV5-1	CASSVDREYGYTF
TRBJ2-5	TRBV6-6	CASSYDRAGKQTQYF
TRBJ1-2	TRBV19	CASRRSGTGGEDYGYTF
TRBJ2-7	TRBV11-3	CASSTRTGPTLEQYF
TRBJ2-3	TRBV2	CASSDPDIAGGPGTDTQYF
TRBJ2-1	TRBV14	CASSQESLAGAWQFF
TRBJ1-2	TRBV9	CASSVDAGNGYTF
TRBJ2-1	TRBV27	CASSFLAGTSGRKQFF
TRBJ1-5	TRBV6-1	CASSEGSYNQPQHF
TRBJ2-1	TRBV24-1	CATEQVAGAGQFF
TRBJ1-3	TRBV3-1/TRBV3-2	CATRGGLGNTIYF
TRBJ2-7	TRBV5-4	CASSLSGGGYEQYF
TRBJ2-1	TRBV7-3	CASSRLAGEGEYNEQFF
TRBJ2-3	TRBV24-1	CATSDKLAGVADTQYF
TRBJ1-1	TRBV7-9	CASSLRGSLTEAFF
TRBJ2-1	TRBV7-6	CASSFPGFEQFF
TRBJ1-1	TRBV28	CASSQGQNTEAFF
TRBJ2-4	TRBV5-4	CASSPTGVAKNIQYF
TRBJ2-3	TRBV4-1	CASSQAAGDTQYF
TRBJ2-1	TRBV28	CASSSILTGTSGNPFYNEQFF
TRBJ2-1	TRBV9	CASSVDGSGYNEQFF
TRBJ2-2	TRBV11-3	CASSIGLYTGELFF
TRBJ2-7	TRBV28	CASSWTDTYEQYF
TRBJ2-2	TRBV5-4	CASSPELAGVVAGELFF